This T cell receptor (beta chain) was profiled in a study of blood T cell repertoires in COVID-19. As for the study in general: Donors in the United States, Italy and Spain gave samples during acute or convalescent COVID-19. The analysed material was cDNA or gDNA that came from T cells, B-cell-depleted T cells, or PBMCs.

Original processing methods: Amplified reference gene primers provided the basis for estimating nucleated cell counts. The protocol was immunoSEQ multiplex PCR, while the TCRdb copy is restricted to in-frame clones and leaves out a portion. That table furnishes V, J and clone size, whereas the DNA furnished D and trimming. The table shows about 170,000 clones, with about 90% occurring only once. The CDR3 contains 15 residues. J gave up 7 bases and V 0 bases, and 8 bases lay outside the gene matches. Germline assignment: CDR1 SEHNR and CDR2 FQNEAQ (reference sequence). Seattle cases were enrolled at active infection and followed longitudinally.

The sequenced sample consisted of peripheral blood. The V and J genes are TRBV7-9 and TRBJ1-2, with 7 bases lining up with TRBD1. This sequence originates from a man aged 25-45 years with COVID-19, enrolled during active disease. In DNA form, the CDR3 reads TGTGCCAGCAGCTTAGCTGACAGGGTTTCGTCTGGCTACACCTTC. Its translation: CASSLADRVSSGYTF.